Listed below are T cell receptor beta chains from one sample, sequenced in a study of immune cell composition in non-small cell lung cancer. Assay used: immunoSEQ multiplex PCR; TCRdb lists only in-frame clones, some missing. This repertoire shows about 10,000 clones, roughly two thirds found once; its top ten account for 8.9%. The sample taken for sequencing was lung tumor tissue. These receptors all come from a human donor with non-small cell lung cancer. Each CDR3 is given with its conserved first and last residue. A D gene is named only where the DNA matches it firmly. Clone size is given for some rows only: seen once, a few or many times, or a class if the clone is expanded.

d_gene: .
v_gene: TRBV4-2
len: 14
abundance: large
j_gene: TRBJ1-4
CDR3nt: TGTGCCAGCAGCCAAGATTGGGGGTACGAAAAACTGTTTTTT
CDR3aa: CASSQDWGYEKLFF

d_gene: TRBD1
v_gene: TRBV6-6
len: 15
abundance: .
j_gene: TRBJ1-2
CDR3nt: TGTGCCAGCAGTTACACGGACAGGGCAAACTATGGCTACACCTTC
CDR3aa: CASSYTDRANYGYTF

d_gene: TRBD1
v_gene: TRBV4-2
len: 14
abundance: .
j_gene: TRBJ2-5
CDR3nt: TGTGCCAGCAGCCAAGGACAGGGAGAGGAGACCCAGTACTTC
CDR3aa: CASSQGQGEETQYF

d_gene: TRBD1
v_gene: TRBV11-2
len: 15
abundance: .
j_gene: TRBJ2-7
CDR3nt: TGTGCCAGCAGCCTCGATGGACAGGGTACCTACGAGCAGTACTTC
CDR3aa: CASSLDGQGTYEQYF

d_gene: .
v_gene: TRBV7-2
len: 12
abundance: .
j_gene: TRBJ1-1
CDR3nt: TGTGCCAGCAGCAGGGTTAACACTGAAGCTTTCTTT
CDR3aa: CASSRVNTEAFF

d_gene: .
v_gene: TRBV6-7
len: 13
abundance: .
j_gene: TRBJ2-5
CDR3nt: TGTGCCAAAGTTAGGGAGGGGGAAGAGACCCAGTACTTC
CDR3aa: CAKVREGEETQYF

d_gene: .
v_gene: TRBV10-3
len: 15
abundance: .
j_gene: TRBJ1-6
CDR3nt: TGTGCCATCAGTGATCAGGTCTTCAATAATTCACCCCTCCACTTT
CDR3aa: CAISDQVFNNSPLHF

d_gene: .
v_gene: TRBV6-6
len: 13
abundance: .
j_gene: TRBJ1-5
CDR3nt: TGTGCCACGCAGGTGATTGGGGATCAGCCCCAGCATTTT
CDR3aa: CATQVIGDQPQHF

d_gene: .
v_gene: TRBV11-3
len: 14
abundance: .
j_gene: TRBJ2-1
CDR3nt: TGTGCCAGCGCCCACAGGGCTTCCTACAATGAGCAGTTCTTC
CDR3aa: CASAHRASYNEQFF

d_gene: TRBD1
v_gene: TRBV7-9
len: 17
abundance: once
j_gene: TRBJ2-3
CDR3nt: TGTGCCAGCAGCTTAGCACAGGGGGCAGGGAGTACAGATACGCAGTATTTT
CDR3aa: CASSLAQGAGSTDTQYF

d_gene: TRBD1
v_gene: TRBV7-9
len: 16
abundance: medium-sized
j_gene: TRBJ1-1
CDR3nt: TGTGCCAGCAGCCCTCCCGCCTATGACAGGGTCGGTGAAGCTTTCTTT
CDR3aa: CASSPPAYDRVGEAFF

d_gene: TRBD1
v_gene: TRBV10-2
len: 14
abundance: .
j_gene: TRBJ1-2
CDR3nt: TGCGCCAGCCGTGAACTGACAGGGGTCGATGGCTACACCTTC
CDR3aa: CASRELTGVDGYTF

d_gene: TRBD2
v_gene: TRBV7-2
len: 16
abundance: .
j_gene: TRBJ2-3
CDR3nt: TGTGCCAGCAGCCCAGGACTAGCGGCTAGCACAGATACGCAGTATTTT
CDR3aa: CASSPGLAASTDTQYF

d_gene: .
v_gene: TRBV21-1
len: 15
abundance: .
j_gene: TRBJ2-5
CDR3nt: TGTGCCAGCAGCAAAGGGCAGGGAGGTCGAGAGACCCAGTACTTC
CDR3aa: CASSKGQGGRETQYF

d_gene: TRBD1
v_gene: TRBV7-8
len: 15
abundance: .
j_gene: TRBJ2-5
CDR3nt: TGTGCCAGCAGCTTACCGACAGGGATGTGGGAGACCCAGTACTTC
CDR3aa: CASSLPTGMWETQYF

d_gene: .
v_gene: TRBV19
len: 14
abundance: .
j_gene: TRBJ2-7
CDR3nt: TGTGCCAGTAGTAGAGATACTACTTTTTGGGAGCAGTACTTC
CDR3aa: CASSRDTTFWEQYF

d_gene: TRBD2
v_gene: TRBV11-3
len: 15
abundance: .
j_gene: TRBJ2-1
CDR3nt: TGTGCCAGCAGCTTAGATCAGCGGGGGGCCGATGAGCAGTTCTTC
CDR3aa: CASSLDQRGADEQFF

d_gene: .
v_gene: TRBV7-9
len: 12
abundance: .
j_gene: TRBJ2-7
CDR3nt: TGTGCCAGCAGCTTAGCGTCCGGCGAGCAGTACTTC
CDR3aa: CASSLASGEQYF

d_gene: .
v_gene: TRBV5-5
len: 12
abundance: .
j_gene: TRBJ1-2
CDR3nt: TGTGCCAGCAGCCAAGACTACTATGGCTACACCTTC
CDR3aa: CASSQDYYGYTF

d_gene: TRBD1
v_gene: TRBV6-1
len: 15
abundance: few
j_gene: TRBJ1-6
CDR3nt: TGTGCCAGCAGACCGGACAGGGGGGTTAATTCACCCCTCCACTTT
CDR3aa: CASRPDRGVNSPLHF

d_gene: TRBD1
v_gene: TRBV11-3
len: 14
abundance: .
j_gene: TRBJ2-7
CDR3nt: TGTGCCAGCAGCTTAGGACAGGGGGCTTACGAGCAGTACTTC
CDR3aa: CASSLGQGAYEQYF

d_gene: .
v_gene: TRBV5-4
len: 15
abundance: .
j_gene: TRBJ2-2
CDR3nt: TGCGCCAGCAGCCGCGGGGACAGCCGGACCGGGGAGCTGTTTTTT
CDR3aa: CASSRGDSRTGELFF

d_gene: TRBD2
v_gene: TRBV5-1
len: 18
abundance: few
j_gene: TRBJ2-3
CDR3nt: TGCGCCAGCAGCTTGGCCCCTCTGGCGCGGGGGGCGGCAGATACGCAGTATTTT
CDR3aa: CASSLAPLARGAADTQYF

d_gene: TRBD1
v_gene: TRBV7-9
len: 15
abundance: .
j_gene: TRBJ1-1
CDR3nt: TGTGCCAGCAGCTTTGCCGGGACAGGGTTGATTTACGCTTTCTTT
CDR3aa: CASSFAGTGLIYAFF

d_gene: TRBD2
v_gene: TRBV5-1
len: 15
abundance: few
j_gene: TRBJ2-5
CDR3nt: TGCGCCAGCAGCTTGGAGGGGACTAGGAAAGAGACCCAGTACTTC
CDR3aa: CASSLEGTRKETQYF

d_gene: .
v_gene: TRBV5-4
len: 14
abundance: .
j_gene: TRBJ1-2
CDR3nt: TGTGCCAGCAGCTTGGTATCGCTGAGGGGTGGCTACACCTTC
CDR3aa: CASSLVSLRGGYTF